This TCR beta chain was observed in a study of blood T cell repertoires in COVID-19. Whole-study context: In each case, the material was cDNA or gDNA derived from T cells, B-cell-depleted T cells, or PBMCs.

Germline CDR1 and CDR2: MNHEY and SMNVEV (reference sequence). The CDR3 runs to 15 residues. V gave up 6 bases and J gave up 9 bases, with 23 bases separating them. This table comes from immunoSEQ multiplex PCR, and its TCRdb copy is limited to in-frame clones, with some not included. The sample has approximately 260,000 clones, approximately 88% seen once. Sequenced: peripheral blood. The receptor comes from a woman in her seventies with COVID-19, enrolled during active disease. The chain combines TRBV27 with TRBJ2-5; possible D gene TRBD2, 6 bases. CDR3 protein: CASRPGLQGSRAQYF. The CDR3 DNA follows: TGTGCCAGCAGACCGGGACTGCAGGGTTCGAGGGCCCAGTACTTC.